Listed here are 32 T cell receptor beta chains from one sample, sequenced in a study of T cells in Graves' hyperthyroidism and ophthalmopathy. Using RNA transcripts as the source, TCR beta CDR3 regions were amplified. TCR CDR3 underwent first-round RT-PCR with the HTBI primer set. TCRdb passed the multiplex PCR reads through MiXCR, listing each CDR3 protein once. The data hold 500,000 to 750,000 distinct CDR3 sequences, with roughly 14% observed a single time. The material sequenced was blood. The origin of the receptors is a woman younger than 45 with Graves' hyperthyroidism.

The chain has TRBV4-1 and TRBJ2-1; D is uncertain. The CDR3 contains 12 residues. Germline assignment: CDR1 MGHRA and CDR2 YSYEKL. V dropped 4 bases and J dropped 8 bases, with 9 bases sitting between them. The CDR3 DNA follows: TGCGCCAGCAGCCCCCACACGGATGAGCAGTTCTTC. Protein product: CASSPHTDEQFF.

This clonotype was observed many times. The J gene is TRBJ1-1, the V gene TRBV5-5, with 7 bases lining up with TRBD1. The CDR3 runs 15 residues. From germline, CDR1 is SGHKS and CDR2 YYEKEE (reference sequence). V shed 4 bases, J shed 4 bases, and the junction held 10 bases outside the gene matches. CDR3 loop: CASSLEDRRSTEAFF. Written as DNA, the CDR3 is TGTGCCAGCAGCCTCGAGGACAGGCGGAGCACTGAAGCTTTCTTT. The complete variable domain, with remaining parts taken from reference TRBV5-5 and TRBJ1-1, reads DAGVTQSPTHLIKTRGQQVTLRCSPISGHKSVSWYQQVLGQGPQFIFQYYEKEERGRGNFPDRFSARQFPNYSSELNVNALLLGDSALYLCASSLEDRRSTEAFFGQGTRLTVV.

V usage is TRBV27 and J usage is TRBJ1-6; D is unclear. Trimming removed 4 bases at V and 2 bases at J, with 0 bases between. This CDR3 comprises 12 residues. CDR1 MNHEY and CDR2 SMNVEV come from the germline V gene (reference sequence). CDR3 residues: CASSSYNSPLHF. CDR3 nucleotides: TGTGCCAGCAGTTCCTATAATTCACCCCTCCACTTT.

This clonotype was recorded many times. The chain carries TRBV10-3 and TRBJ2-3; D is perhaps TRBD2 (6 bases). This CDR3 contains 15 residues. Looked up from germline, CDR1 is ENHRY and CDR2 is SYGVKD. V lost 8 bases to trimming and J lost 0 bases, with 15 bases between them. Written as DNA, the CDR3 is TGTGCCATCGCCGCGGTCGGGACTAGCACAGATACGCAGTATTTT. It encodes CAIAAVGTSTDTQYF.

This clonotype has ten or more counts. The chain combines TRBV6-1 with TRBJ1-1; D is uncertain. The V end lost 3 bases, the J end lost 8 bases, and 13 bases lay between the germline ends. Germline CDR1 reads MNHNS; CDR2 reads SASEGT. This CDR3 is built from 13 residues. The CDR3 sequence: CASSERAGREAFF. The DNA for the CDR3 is TGTGCCAGCAGTGAGCGGGCAGGAAGAGAAGCTTTCTTT.

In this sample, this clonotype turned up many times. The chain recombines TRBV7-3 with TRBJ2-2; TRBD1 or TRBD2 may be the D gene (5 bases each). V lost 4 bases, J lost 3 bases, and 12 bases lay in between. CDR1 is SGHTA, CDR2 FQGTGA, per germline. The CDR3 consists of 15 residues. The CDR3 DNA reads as TGTGCCAGCAGCTCCGGGGTGGGGGACACCGGGGAGCTGTTTTTT. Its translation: CASSSGVGDTGELFF.

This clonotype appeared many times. CDR3 in amino acids: CASRERGTDTQYF. In DNA form, the CDR3 reads TGTGCCAGCAGGGAGCGGGGCACAGATACGCAGTATTTT. This chain links TRBV28 with TRBJ2-3, with D maybe TRBD2 (6 bases). Between the trimmed V and J ends, which lost 6 bases and 1 base, there was a span of 8 bases. Germline V gene sequence: CDR1 MDHEN, CDR2 SYDVKM. The CDR3 totals 13 residues.

The CDR3 coding sequence is TGTGCCAGCAGCTCCGGCAGGACTAGCGGGAGGCTGACAAGGTCCTACAATGAGCAGTTCTTC. This encodes CASSSGRTSGRLTRSYNEQFF. The chain joins TRBV7-2 to TRBJ2-1; 14 nucleotides match TRBD2. Germline V gene lookup returns CDR1 SGHTA and CDR2 FQGNSA. The V and J ends lost 4 bases and 1 base, in that order; junction bases with no gene match: 15. CDR3 length: 21 residues.

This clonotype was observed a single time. CDR3 sequence reads: CSARDRSGRTTYEQYF. CDR3 in DNA: TGCAGTGCTAGAGATCGTAGCGGGAGGACCACCTACGAGCAGTACTTC. The V gene is TRBV20-1, the J gene TRBJ2-7, with 10 bases matching TRBD2. Looked up from germline, CDR1 is DFQATT and CDR2 is SNEGSKA (reference sequence). V was pared by 0 bases and J by 2 bases, with 7 bases of the junction left unmatched. CDR3 length: 16 residues.

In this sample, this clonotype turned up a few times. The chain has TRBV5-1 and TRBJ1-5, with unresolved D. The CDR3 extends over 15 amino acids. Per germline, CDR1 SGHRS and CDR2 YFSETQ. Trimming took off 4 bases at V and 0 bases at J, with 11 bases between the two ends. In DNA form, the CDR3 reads TGCGCCAGCAGCCCGGGTCCCCTTAGCAATCAGCCCCAGCATTTT. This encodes CASSPGPLSNQPQHF.

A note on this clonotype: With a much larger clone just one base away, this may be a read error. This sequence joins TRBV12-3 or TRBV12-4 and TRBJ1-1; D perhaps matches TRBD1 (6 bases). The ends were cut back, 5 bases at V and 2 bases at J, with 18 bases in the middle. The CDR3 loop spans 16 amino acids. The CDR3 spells CASSLIFGTPNTEAFF. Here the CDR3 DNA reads TGTGCCAGCAGTCTCATTTTCGGGACACCTAACACTGAAGCTTTCTTT.

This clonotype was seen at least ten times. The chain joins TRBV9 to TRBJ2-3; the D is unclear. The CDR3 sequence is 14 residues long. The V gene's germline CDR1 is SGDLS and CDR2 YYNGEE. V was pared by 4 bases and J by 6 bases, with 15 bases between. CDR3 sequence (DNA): TGTGCCAGCAGCCCGGTAACCCTGCCCGATACGCAGTATTTT. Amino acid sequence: CASSPVTLPDTQYF.

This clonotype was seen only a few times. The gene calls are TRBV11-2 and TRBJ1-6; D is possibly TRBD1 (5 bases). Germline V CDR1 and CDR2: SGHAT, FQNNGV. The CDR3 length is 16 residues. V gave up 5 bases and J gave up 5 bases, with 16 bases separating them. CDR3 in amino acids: CASSPGRGWNNSPLHF. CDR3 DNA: TGTGCCAGCAGCCCTGGGAGGGGATGGAATAATTCACCCCTCCACTTT.

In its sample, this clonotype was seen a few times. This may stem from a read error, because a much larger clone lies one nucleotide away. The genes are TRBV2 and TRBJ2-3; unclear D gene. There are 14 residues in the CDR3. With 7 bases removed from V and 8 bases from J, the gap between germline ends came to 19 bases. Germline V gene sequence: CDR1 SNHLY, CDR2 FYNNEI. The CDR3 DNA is TGTGCCAGCAAGCCTTACCGGACGGCAGGTACGCAGTATTTT. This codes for CASKPYRTAGTQYF.

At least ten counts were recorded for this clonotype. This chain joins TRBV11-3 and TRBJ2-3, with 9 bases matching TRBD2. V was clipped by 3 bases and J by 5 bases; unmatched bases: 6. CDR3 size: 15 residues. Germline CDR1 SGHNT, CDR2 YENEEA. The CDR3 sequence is CASSFDSGRGDTQYF. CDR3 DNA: TGTGCCAGCAGCTTTGATAGCGGGAGAGGAGATACGCAGTATTTT.

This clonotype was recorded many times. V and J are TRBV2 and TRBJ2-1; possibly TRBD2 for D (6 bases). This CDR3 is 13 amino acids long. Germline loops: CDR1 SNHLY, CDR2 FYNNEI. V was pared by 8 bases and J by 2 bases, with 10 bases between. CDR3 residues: CASRDLTYNEQFF. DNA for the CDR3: TGTGCCAGCCGGGACTTGACCTACAATGAGCAGTTCTTC.

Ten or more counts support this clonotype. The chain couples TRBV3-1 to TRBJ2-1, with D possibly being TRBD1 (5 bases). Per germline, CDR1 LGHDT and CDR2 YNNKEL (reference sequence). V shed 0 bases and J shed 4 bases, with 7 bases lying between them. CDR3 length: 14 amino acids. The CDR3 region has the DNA TGTGCCAGCAGCCAAGAAGGGGCGTACAATGAGCAGTTCTTC. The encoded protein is CASSQEGAYNEQFF.

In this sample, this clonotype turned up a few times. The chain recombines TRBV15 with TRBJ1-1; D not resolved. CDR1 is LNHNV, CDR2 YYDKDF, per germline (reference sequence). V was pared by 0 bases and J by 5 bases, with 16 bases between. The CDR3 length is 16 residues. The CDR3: CATSRDRASPDTEAFF. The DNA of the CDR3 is TGTGCCACCAGCAGAGATCGTGCCAGCCCAGATACTGAAGCTTTCTTT.

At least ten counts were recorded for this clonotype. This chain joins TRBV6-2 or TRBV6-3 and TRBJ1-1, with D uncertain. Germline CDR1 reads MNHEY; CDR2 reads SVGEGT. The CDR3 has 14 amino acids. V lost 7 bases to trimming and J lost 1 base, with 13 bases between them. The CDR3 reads CASTPSGPNTEAFF. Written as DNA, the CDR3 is TGTGCCAGCACCCCCTCGGGTCCGAACACTGAAGCTTTCTTT.

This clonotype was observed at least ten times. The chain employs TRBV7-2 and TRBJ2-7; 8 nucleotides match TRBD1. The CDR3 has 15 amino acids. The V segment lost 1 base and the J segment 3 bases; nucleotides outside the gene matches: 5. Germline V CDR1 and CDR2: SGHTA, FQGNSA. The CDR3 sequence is CASSLDRTGYYEQYF. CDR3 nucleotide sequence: TGTGCCAGCAGCTTAGACCGGACAGGGTACTACGAGCAGTACTTC.

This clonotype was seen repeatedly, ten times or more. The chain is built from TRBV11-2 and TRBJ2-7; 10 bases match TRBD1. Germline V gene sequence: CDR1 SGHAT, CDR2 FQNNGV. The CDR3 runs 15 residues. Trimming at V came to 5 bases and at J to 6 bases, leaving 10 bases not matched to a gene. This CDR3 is CASSHRGTGVGEQYF. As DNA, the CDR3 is TGTGCCAGCAGCCATCGCGGGACAGGGGTTGGCGAGCAGTACTTC. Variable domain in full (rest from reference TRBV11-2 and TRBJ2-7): EAGVAQSPRYKIIEKRQSVAFWCNPISGHATLYWYQQILGQGPKLLIQFQNNGVVDDSQLPKDRFSAERLKGVDSTLKIQPAKLEDSAVYLCASSHRGTGVGEQYFGPGTRLTVT.

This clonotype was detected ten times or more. The DNA for the CDR3 is TGCAGCGTTGGGGGGTCGAGTGGCTACACCTTC. Its translation is CSVGGSSGYTF. The rearrangement uses TRBV29-1 and TRBJ1-2, with D possibly being TRBD1 (5 bases). Trimming removed 4 bases from V and 7 bases from J, with 10 bases in between. Germline V lookup: CDR1 SQVTM, CDR2 ANQGSEA. The CDR3 is 11 amino acids. The complete variable domain, with remaining parts taken from reference TRBV29-1 and TRBJ1-2, reads SAVISQKPSRDICQRGTSLTIQCQVDSQVTMMFWYRQQPGQSLTLIATANQGSEATYESGFVIDKFPISRPNLTFSTLTVSNMSPEDSSIYLCSVGGSSGYTFGSGTRLTVV.

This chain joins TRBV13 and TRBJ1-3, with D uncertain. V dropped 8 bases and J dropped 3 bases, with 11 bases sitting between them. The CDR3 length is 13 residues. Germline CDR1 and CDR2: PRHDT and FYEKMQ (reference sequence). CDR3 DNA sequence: TGTGCCAGCGGCGGTTCAGGTGGAAACACCATATATTTT. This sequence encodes CASGGSGGNTIYF. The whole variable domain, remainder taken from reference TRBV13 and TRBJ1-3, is AAGVIQSPRHLIKEKRETATLKCYPIPRHDTVYWYQQGPGQDPQFLISFYEKMQSDKGSIPDRFSAQQFSDYHSELNMSSLELGDSALYFCASGGSGGNTIYFGEGSWLTVV.

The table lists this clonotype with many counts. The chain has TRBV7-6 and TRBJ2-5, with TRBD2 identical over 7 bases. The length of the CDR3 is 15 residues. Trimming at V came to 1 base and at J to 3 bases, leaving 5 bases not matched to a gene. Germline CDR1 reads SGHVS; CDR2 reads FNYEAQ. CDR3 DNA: TGTGCCAGCAGCTTAGTGACTAGCTACGAAGAGACCCAGTACTTC. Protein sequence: CASSLVTSYEETQYF.

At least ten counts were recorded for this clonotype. CDR3: CASRESGGAENEQYF. Written as DNA, the CDR3 is TGTGCCAGCAGGGAGTCAGGGGGCGCGGAAAACGAGCAGTACTTC. V is TRBV6-1 and J is TRBJ2-7, with TRBD1 matching over 8 bases. Germline CDR1 MNHNS, CDR2 SASEGT. V dropped 6 bases and J dropped 5; count of bases not matched to a gene: 12. The CDR3 is 15 amino acids.

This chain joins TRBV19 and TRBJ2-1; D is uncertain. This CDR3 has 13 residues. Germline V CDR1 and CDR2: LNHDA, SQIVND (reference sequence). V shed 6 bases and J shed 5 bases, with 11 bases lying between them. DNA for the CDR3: TGTGCCAGTAGGCGACTCGGAGACAATGAGCAGTTCTTC. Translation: CASRRLGDNEQFF.

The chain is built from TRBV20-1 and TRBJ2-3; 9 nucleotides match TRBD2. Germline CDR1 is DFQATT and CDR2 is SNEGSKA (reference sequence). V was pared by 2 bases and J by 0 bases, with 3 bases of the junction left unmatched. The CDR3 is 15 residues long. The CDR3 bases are TGCAGTGCTAGAAGACTAGCGGAAAGCACAGATACGCAGTATTTT. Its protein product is CSARRLAESTDTQYF.

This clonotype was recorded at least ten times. The CDR3 is CASSQAANGYEQYF. The CDR3 DNA follows: TGTGCCAGCAGCCAAGCAGCTAACGGCTACGAGCAGTACTTC. The V call is TRBV4-2, the J call TRBJ2-7; D is ambiguous. The germline V and J ends were trimmed by 1 base and 3 bases, with 10 bases remaining between them. Germline lookup yields CDR1 LGHNA and CDR2 YNFKEQ. The CDR3 spans 14 residues.

CDR3 in amino acids: CASSDQFFDRGPYEQYF. The CDR3 DNA reads as TGTGCCAGCAGCGACCAATTTTTTGACAGGGGGCCCTACGAGCAGTACTTC. The chain links TRBV6-1 to TRBJ2-7; the match to TRBD1 covers 10 bases. Unmatched junction bases numbered 13, after V lost 6 bases and J lost 2 bases. Germline V gene data show CDR1 as MNHNS and CDR2 as SASEGT. The CDR3 contains 17 residues.

This CDR3 reads CASSLEGVLRSGANVLTF. The DNA for the CDR3 is TGTGCCAGCAGCTTAGAGGGGGTGCTTCGCTCTGGGGCCAACGTCCTGACTTTC. J is TRBJ2-6 and V is TRBV7-2; D perhaps matches TRBD1 (6 bases). Trimming shortened V by 1 base and J by 0 bases, and 13 bases separated the two germline ends. Germline CDR1 reads SGHTA; CDR2 reads FQGNSA. The CDR3 loop spans 18 amino acids.

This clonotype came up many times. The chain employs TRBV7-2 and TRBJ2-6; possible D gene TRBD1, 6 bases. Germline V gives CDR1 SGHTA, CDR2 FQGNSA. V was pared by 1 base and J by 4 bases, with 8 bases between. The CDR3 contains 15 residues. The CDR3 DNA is TGTGCCAGCAGCTTAGGGGGGCCGGGGGCCAACGTCCTGACTTTC. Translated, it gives CASSLGGPGANVLTF.

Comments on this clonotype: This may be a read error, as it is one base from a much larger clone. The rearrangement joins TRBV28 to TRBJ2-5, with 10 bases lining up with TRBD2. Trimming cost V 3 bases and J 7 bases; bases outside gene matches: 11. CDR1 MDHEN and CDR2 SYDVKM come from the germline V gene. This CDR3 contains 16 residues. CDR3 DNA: TGTGCCAGCAGTTTTTCCGCTAGCGGGAGCAGAGGGACCCAGTACTTC. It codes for CASSFSASGSRGTQYF.